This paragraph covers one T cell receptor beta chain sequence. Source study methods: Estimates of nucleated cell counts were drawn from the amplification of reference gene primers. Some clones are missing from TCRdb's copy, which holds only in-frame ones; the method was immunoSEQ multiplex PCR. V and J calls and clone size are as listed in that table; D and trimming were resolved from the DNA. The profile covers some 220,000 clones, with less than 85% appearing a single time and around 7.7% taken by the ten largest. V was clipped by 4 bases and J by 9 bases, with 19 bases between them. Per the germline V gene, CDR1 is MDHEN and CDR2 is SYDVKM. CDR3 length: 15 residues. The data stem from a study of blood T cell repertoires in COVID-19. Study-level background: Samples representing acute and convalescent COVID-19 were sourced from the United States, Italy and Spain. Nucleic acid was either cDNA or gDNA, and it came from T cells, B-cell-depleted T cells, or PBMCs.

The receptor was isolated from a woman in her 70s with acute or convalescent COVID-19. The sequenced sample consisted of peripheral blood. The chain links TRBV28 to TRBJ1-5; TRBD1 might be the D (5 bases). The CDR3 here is CASSSPTVQTRPQHF. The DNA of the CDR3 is TGTGCCAGCAGTTCCCCGACAGTCCAGACGCGGCCCCAGCATTTT.